This TCR beta chain was observed in a study of blood T cell repertoires in COVID-19. Study-level information: Acute and convalescent COVID-19 specimens originated in the United States, Italy and Spain. T cells, B-cell-depleted T cells, or PBMCs supplied cDNA or gDNA.

Seattle researchers signed up patients amid active infection and tracked them longitudinally. Authors' data handling: How many nucleated cells were present was estimated from reference gene primer amplification. Sequencing used immunoSEQ multiplex PCR; TCRdb keeps in-frame clones, though not all of them. V and J calls plus clone size are reproduced from that table; the DNA served to infer D and trimming. The sample includes some 150,000 clones, roughly 85% of them seen just once. Trimming pared 7 bases from V and 0 bases from J, leaving 16 bases between. CDR1 and CDR2 from the germline V gene are LNHDA and SQIVND (reference sequence). CDR3 length equals 15 residues.

Sequencing input: peripheral blood. This TCR derives from a woman aged 55-75 years with COVID-19, enrolled during active disease. This rearrangement joins TRBV19 to TRBJ2-7; TRBD2 might be the D (5 bases). CDR3 coding DNA: TGTGCCAGTACAGCCGGGAAGGCCTCCTCCTACGAGCAGTACTTC. As protein: CASTAGKASSYEQYF.